The present T cell receptor (beta chain) was sequenced within a study (dated by TCRdb to about 2016). CDR1 and CDR2 (SNHLY, FYNNEI) derive from the germline V gene. The germline ends are 18 bases apart after V is trimmed by 9 bases and J by 7 bases. Spanning cysteine to phenylalanine, the CDR3 consists of 13 amino acids. CDR3 DNA is the only sequence kept; it has 39 bases, read in frame from the first base. The method behind the library was RT-PCR. The data were produced on an Illumina MiSeq. In TCRdb, the public reads were trimmed at Q25 with fastp and aligned with MiXCR, with productive beta chains retained. Entries that share a CDR3 protein sequence are merged under the most common genes and DNA. Present in this sample are about 680,000 distinct CDR3 sequences, approximately 15% of which were seen just once. The ten biggest clones cover 3.6% of the sample. This clonotype was seen only a few times. Which antigen it targets is not known. No base qualities exist here, and no much larger clone lies one base off it.

The V and J segments used are TRBV2 and TRBJ1-2; tentative D gene TRBD1, with 6 bases matching. This TCR derives from a female donor in good health, serving as a healthy control. The sequenced sample was memory CD4+ T cells from blood. The bases are TGTGCCAGTAATGAACGGGGGGCTGCTGGCTACACCTTC. Translated, this is CASNERGAAGYTF. The CDR3 plus the reference TRBV2 and TRBJ1-2 genes for the other parts give the full variable domain: EPEVTQTPSHQVTQMGQEVILRCVPISNHLYFYWYRQILGQKVEFLVSFYNNEISEKSEIFDDQFSVERPDGSNFTLKIRSTKLEDSAMYFCASNERGAAGYTFGSGTRLTVV.